Reported below is one T cell receptor beta chain. The data were taken from a study of blood T cell repertoires in COVID-19. Germline CDR1 is MNHNY and CDR2 is SVGAGI (reference sequence). The CDR3 sequence is 15 residues long. Trimming took 5 bases from V and 5 from J; bases not matched to a gene: 5. In the original analysis: For nucleated cells, counts were estimated from reference gene primer amplification. Sequencing used immunoSEQ multiplex PCR; TCRdb keeps in-frame clones, though not all of them. V and J calls and clone size are copied from that table; D and trimming were computed from the DNA. The sample yields approximately 360,000 clones, around 89% seen once.

The sequence was collected from a man between 18 and 29 years old with active or convalescent COVID-19. The chain has TRBV6-6 and TRBJ2-2; 10 nucleotides align to TRBD2. The specimen sequenced was peripheral blood. Here the CDR3 DNA reads TGTGCCAGCAGTCCACTAGCGGGAAATACCGGGGAGCTGTTTTTT. Translation gives CASSPLAGNTGELFF.